This T cell receptor beta chain was captured by sequencing in a study of T cell responses to AZD1222 COVID-19 vaccine. The study's findings and limits: The sample set comprised mostly white British donors with more females, and clonal diversity was possibly underestimated. The breadth and depth of Spike-specific TCRs increased once two AZD1222 doses had been given.

Trimming took 5 bases from V and 5 from J, leaving 25 bases between them. The CDR3 runs to 17 residues. The germline V gene encodes CDR1 SGHVS and CDR2 FNYEAQ. Clones were sequenced by immunoSEQ multiplex PCR, and TCRdb holds only the in-frame ones, with some missing. Found here are 120,000 to 150,000 clones, around 90% of them singletons; the top ten hold 3.1%. Regarding this clone: Its antigen is not identified.

This clonotype was sampled from an adult in good health. Sequenced here: peripheral blood, sampled on day 0 of AZD1222 vaccination. The chain recombines TRBV7-6 with TRBJ2-7; tentative D call: TRBD1 (6 bases). Written as DNA, the CDR3 is TGTGCCAGCAGCCTGCGGAAGTCTGGAACAGGGTCCGACGAGCAGTACTTC. Translated, it gives CASSLRKSGTGSDEQYF.